This T cell receptor beta chain emerged from a study of blood T cell repertoires in COVID-19. CDR1 SNHLY and CDR2 FYNNEI come from the germline V gene. CDR3 length equals 14 residues. Trimming took 3 bases from V and 5 from J; bases not matched to a gene: 6. In the source study's methods: Estimation of nucleated cell counts relied on the amplification of reference gene primers. Clones were sequenced by immunoSEQ multiplex PCR, and TCRdb holds only the in-frame ones, with some missing. Clone size and the V and J calls come from that table; the DNA yielded D and trimming. Here the sample spans around 320,000 clones, roughly 90% being singletons. Ages ranged from about 18 to 100 years, with residence in about two dozen US areas. Cohort placement rested on clinical history that participants reported themselves.

The specimen was PBMCs or T cells enriched from blood (not recorded which). V gene TRBV2 combines with J gene TRBJ1-1; 7 bases are shared with TRBD1. This TCR was sampled from a woman aged 45-60 years who had been exposed to COVID-19. The CDR3 sequence: CASSETGSFTEAFF. Written as DNA, the CDR3 is TGTGCCAGCAGTGAGACAGGGTCATTTACTGAAGCTTTCTTT.